Following are 6 T cell receptor beta chains from one sample sequenced in a study of T cell clonotyping in hematopoietic cell transplantation. Using immunoSEQ multiplex PCR, the repertoire was profiled, and TCRdb retains in-frame clones only, with some absent. The sample carries around 17,000 clones, more than 70% recorded once. This material consisted of PBMCs, taken 100 days after allogeneic stem cell transplant. All receptors come from a male patient between 60 and 69 years old who had an allogeneic stem cell transplant from a related donor, so the T cells may come from the graft donor. Some clones in this sample may be carry-over from other donors' samples.

This clone was observed a single time. This chain links TRBV7-9 with TRBJ2-7, with 7 nucleotides matching TRBD1. V was pared by 2 bases and J by 2 bases, with 6 bases of the junction left unmatched. This CDR3 contains 15 residues. CDR1 is SEHNR, CDR2 FQNEAQ, per germline (reference sequence). The CDR3 loop is CASSLYQGVPYEQYF. The CDR3 nucleotides are TGTGCCAGCAGCTTATACCAGGGGGTTCCCTACGAGCAGTACTTC.

The V and J genes are TRBV19 and TRBJ1-1; D is possibly TRBD1 (5 bases). V was pared by 7 bases and J by 4 bases, with 16 bases between. CDR3 length: 14 residues. Germline CDR1 and CDR2: LNHDA and SQIVND (reference sequence). The CDR3 sequence: CASNTDKGATEAFF. The CDR3 DNA is TGTGCCAGTAACACAGACAAAGGGGCCACTGAAGCTTTCTTT.

The genes are TRBV4-3 and TRBJ2-6, with D unresolved. The length of the CDR3 is 18 residues. Germline V CDR1 and CDR2: LGHNA, YSLEER. V was trimmed by 2 bases and J by 1 base, leaving 15 bases between them. The CDR3 region is CASSQRIADLSGANVLTF. The CDR3 DNA reads TGCGCCAGCAGCCAAAGAATTGCAGACTTATCTGGGGCCAACGTCCTGACTTTC.

The chain links TRBV6-5 to TRBJ1-2; 7 bases match TRBD1. CDR3 length: 12 amino acids. The germline gives CDR1 MNHEY, CDR2 SVGAGI. The ends lost 8 bases at V and 8 bases at J; junction bases unmatched: 8. The CDR3 is CASGDSAWGYTF. The CDR3 nucleotides read TGTGCCAGCGGGGACAGTGCATGGGGCTACACCTTC.

The genes are TRBV29-1 and TRBJ1-1; D gene uncertain. The V gene lost 6 bases and the J gene lost 0 bases, with 11 bases spanning the gap. The germline CDR1 and CDR2 sequences are SQVTM and ANQGSEA. CDR3 length equals 13 residues. The CDR3 is CSVVPRMNTEAFF. The CDR3 DNA sequence: TGCAGCGTAGTTCCTCGGATGAACACTGAAGCTTTCTTT.

The chain is built from TRBV29-1 and TRBJ2-3; D is possibly TRBD1 (6 bases). The CDR3 totals 15 residues. CDR1 is SQVTM, CDR2 ANQGSEA, per germline. V was cut by 4 bases and J by 7 bases, with 21 bases left in between. The CDR3 region is CSVGVGTSSPHTQYF. The CDR3 bases are TGCAGCGTTGGAGTGGGGACATCCTCTCCCCATACGCAGTATTTT.